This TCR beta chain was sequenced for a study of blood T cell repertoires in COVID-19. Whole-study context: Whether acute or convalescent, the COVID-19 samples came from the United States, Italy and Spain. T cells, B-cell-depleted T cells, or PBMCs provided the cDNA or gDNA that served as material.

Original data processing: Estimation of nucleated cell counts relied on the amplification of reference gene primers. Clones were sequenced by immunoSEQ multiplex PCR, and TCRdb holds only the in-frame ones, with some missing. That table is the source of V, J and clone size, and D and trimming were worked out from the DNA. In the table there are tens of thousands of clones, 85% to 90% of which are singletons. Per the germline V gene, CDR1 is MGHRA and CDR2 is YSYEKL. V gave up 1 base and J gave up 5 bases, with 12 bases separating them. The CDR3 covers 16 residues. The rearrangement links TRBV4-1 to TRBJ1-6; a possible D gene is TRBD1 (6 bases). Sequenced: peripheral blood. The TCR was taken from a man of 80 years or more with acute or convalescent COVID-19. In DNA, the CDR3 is TGCGCCAGCAGCCAAGGGACAGCCCGTGATAATTCACCCCTCCACTTT. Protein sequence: CASSQGTARDNSPLHF.